These 14 T cell receptor beta chains came from one sample sequenced in a study of T cell responses to AZD1222 COVID-19 vaccine. Produced via immunoSEQ multiplex PCR; TCRdb's table is partial and in-frame only. This table has approximately 46,000 clones, over 85% appearing once. This specimen consisted of peripheral blood, obtained 28 days after the second AZD1222 dose. These TCRs come from an adult who received the AZD1222 COVID-19 vaccine.

The gene calls are TRBV5-1 and TRBJ1-1; no firm D call. Trimming took off 4 bases at V and 1 base at J, with 14 bases between the two ends. The germline gives CDR1 SGHRS, CDR2 YFSETQ. The CDR3 has 15 amino acids. The chain's CDR3 is CASSRALGENTEAFF. CDR3 DNA: TGCGCCAGCAGCCGGGCTTTGGGTGAGAACACTGAAGCTTTCTTT. Using reference TRBV5-1 and TRBJ1-1 for the parts outside the CDR3, the full variable domain is KAGVTQTPRYLIKTRGQQVTLSCSPISGHRSVSWYQQTPGQGLQFLFEYFSETQRNKGNFPGRFSGRQFSNSRSEMNVSTLELGDSALYLCASSRALGENTEAFFGQGTRLTVV.

The chain employs TRBV7-8 and TRBJ2-2; the D is unclear. CDR1 SGHVS and CDR2 FQNEAQ come from the germline V gene. The CDR3 extends over 15 amino acids. Trimming removed 7 bases from V and 6 bases from J, with 18 bases in between. CDR3 sequence (DNA): TGTGCCAGCAACTCCCCACTGTTCGGACCCGGGGAGCTGTTTTTT. Translation: CASNSPLFGPGELFF.

The chain is built from TRBV3-1 (or the pseudogene TRBV3-2) and TRBJ2-2; 8 bases are a match to TRBD1. Losses at the gene ends were 4 bases for V and 5 bases for J; bases not matched to a gene: 6. CDR1 is LGHDT and CDR2 is YNNKEL in the germline V gene (reference sequence). The CDR3 covers 15 residues. The CDR3 DNA sequence: TGTGCCAGCAGCCCTAGGACAGGGTCGACCGGGGAGCTGTTTTTT. Translation: CASSPRTGSTGELFF.

The V gene is TRBV19, the J gene TRBJ1-2; 9 nucleotides line up with TRBD1. Trimming cost V 1 base and J 4 bases; bases outside gene matches: 7. This CDR3 is built from 16 residues. The germline V gene encodes CDR1 LNHDA and CDR2 SQIVND (reference sequence). The CDR3 DNA reads TGTGCCAGTAGTATAGGGGCCGCGACAGGGGGCTATGGCTACACCTTC. This sequence encodes CASSIGAATGGYGYTF.

The chain uses TRBV19 and TRBJ1-1, with D unclear. This CDR3 has 14 residues. Germline V lookup: CDR1 LNHDA, CDR2 SQIVND (reference sequence). Trimming removed 3 bases from V and 7 bases from J, with 15 bases in between. The CDR3 nucleotides are TGTGCCAGTAGTATTTGGGGTGGACTGATTGAAGCTTTCTTT. It specifies CASSIWGGLIEAFF.

The V and J genes are TRBV9 and TRBJ1-4, with unresolved D. Trimming shortened V by 3 bases and J by 2 bases, and 14 bases separated the two germline ends. The CDR3 has 16 residues. Looked up from germline, CDR1 is SGDLS and CDR2 is YYNGEE. The DNA for the CDR3 is TGTGCCAGCAGCGAGCACCTCTCCCCCACTAATGAAAAACTGTTTTTT. Its translation: CASSEHLSPTNEKLFF.

The chain recombines TRBV5-1 with TRBJ2-7; 8 nucleotides match TRBD1. Trimming at V came to 4 bases and at J to 4 bases, leaving 10 bases not matched to a gene. There are 15 residues in the CDR3. Per germline, CDR1 SGHRS and CDR2 YFSETQ. The CDR3 is CASSRERDRTYEQYF. As DNA, the CDR3 is TGCGCCAGCAGCAGAGAACGGGACAGGACTTACGAGCAGTACTTC.

The rearrangement links TRBV18 to TRBJ1-1; D uncertain. The CDR3 consists of 14 residues. V was cut by 2 bases and J by 2 bases, with 9 bases left in between. In germline, CDR1 is KGHSH, CDR2 LQKENI. CDR3 in amino acids: CASSPKMGNTEAFF. The CDR3 coding sequence is TGTGCCAGCTCACCAAAGATGGGTAACACTGAAGCTTTCTTT. The complete variable domain, with remaining parts taken from reference TRBV18 and TRBJ1-1, reads NAGVMQNPRHLVRRRGQEARLRCSPMKGHSHVYWYRQLPEEGLKFMVYLQKENIIDESGMPKERFSAEFPKEGPSILRIQQVVRGDSAAYFCASSPKMGNTEAFFGQGTRLTVV.

The V and J genes are TRBV7-9 and TRBJ2-4, with 10 nucleotides matching TRBD2. The V gene's germline CDR1 is SEHNR and CDR2 FQNEAQ (reference sequence). Trimming took 5 bases from V and 0 from J; bases not matched to a gene: 10. This CDR3 has 18 amino acids. CDR3 loop: CASSTSGTSELAKNIQYF. Here the CDR3 DNA reads TGTGCCAGCAGCACATCCGGGACTAGCGAGTTAGCCAAAAACATTCAGTACTTC.

The chain combines TRBV6-6 with TRBJ1-5, with 7 bases aligning to TRBD1. This CDR3 region has 13 residues. From germline, CDR1 is MNHNY and CDR2 SVGAGI (reference sequence). V lost 7 bases and J lost 9; bases outside the gene matches: 9. The CDR3 spells CASIMTGLGPQHF. In DNA, the CDR3 is TGTGCCAGCATCATGACAGGGCTTGGGCCCCAGCATTTT.

J is TRBJ2-7 and V is TRBV28; possibly TRBD1 for D (5 bases). V lost 10 bases and J lost 5, with 21 bases in between. Germline V CDR1 and CDR2: MDHEN, SYDVKM. This CDR3 region has 14 residues. CDR3 in amino acids: CATSLDTKLDEQYF. For the CDR3, the DNA is TGTGCCACCTCCTTGGACACGAAACTCGACGAGCAGTACTTC.

V is TRBV27 and J is TRBJ1-1; D unresolved. The CDR3 contains 14 residues. Per the germline V gene, CDR1 is MNHEY and CDR2 is SMNVEV (reference sequence). V lost 6 bases and J lost 4, with 15 bases in between. The CDR3 DNA sequence: TGTGCCAGCAGCAAACAGCGTCGGGGCACTGAAGCTTTCTTT. Its translation: CASSKQRRGTEAFF.

The chain joins TRBV5-1 to TRBJ1-1, with D possibly TRBD1 on 5 matching bases. The V end was cut by 0 bases, the J end by 4 bases, with 10 bases between. The V gene's germline CDR1 is SGHRS and CDR2 YFSETQ. The CDR3 has 14 amino acids. In DNA, the CDR3 is TGCGCCAGCAGCTTGGAAGGGGTTGTCACTGAAGCTTTCTTT. The encoded protein is CASSLEGVVTEAFF.

The chain is built from TRBV4-1 and TRBJ2-3; D unresolved. This CDR3 region has 14 residues. The V and J ends lost 1 base and 4 bases respectively, with 9 bases between them. Germline CDR1 and CDR2: MGHRA and YSYEKL. The CDR3 region has the DNA TGCGCCAGCAGCCAAGTCGGGCGCGCAGATACGCAGTATTTT. It translates to CASSQVGRADTQYF.